This record looks at one T cell receptor beta chain sequence and its context. Its antigen is still unknown. The data belong to a study of T cells in tuberculosis. Germline V lookup: CDR1 MGHDK, CDR2 SYGVNS. The CDR3 sequence is 16 residues long. Trimming took 6 bases from V and 4 from J; bases not matched to a gene: 7. Study-wide results and caveats: Shorter CDR3-alpha in active tuberculosis partly drove smaller distances.

This table comes from immunoSEQ multiplex PCR, and its TCRdb copy is limited to in-frame clones, with some not included. The table records 26,000 or so clones, roughly 90% of them present only once. Sequenced sample: PBMCs. The sequence came from a donor between 10 and 29 years old with latent tuberculosis or without tuberculosis infection. The J gene is TRBJ2-3, the V gene TRBV25-1; 13 bases match TRBD2. Here the CDR3 DNA reads TGTGCCAGCAGGACTAGCGGGGGGTTTTGGGCAGATACGCAGTATTTT. Its protein is CASRTSGGFWADTQYF.